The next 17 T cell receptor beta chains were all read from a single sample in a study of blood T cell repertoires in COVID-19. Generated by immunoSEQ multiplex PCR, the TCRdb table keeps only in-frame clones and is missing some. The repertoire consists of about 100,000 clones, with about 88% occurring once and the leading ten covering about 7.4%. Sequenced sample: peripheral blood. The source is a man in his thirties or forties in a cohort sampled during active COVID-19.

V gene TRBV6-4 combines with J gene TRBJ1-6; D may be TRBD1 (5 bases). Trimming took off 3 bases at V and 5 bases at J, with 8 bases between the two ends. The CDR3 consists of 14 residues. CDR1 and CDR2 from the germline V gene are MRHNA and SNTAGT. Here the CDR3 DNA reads TGTGCCAGCAGTGAGACAGTGAATAATTCACCCCTCCACTTT. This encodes CASSETVNNSPLHF.

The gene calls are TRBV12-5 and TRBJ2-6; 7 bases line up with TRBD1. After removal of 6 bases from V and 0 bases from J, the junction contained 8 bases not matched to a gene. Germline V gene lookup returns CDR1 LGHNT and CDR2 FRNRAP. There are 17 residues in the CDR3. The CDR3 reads CASGTPGQDSGANVLTF. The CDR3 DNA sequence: TGTGCTAGTGGAACGCCTGGACAGGACTCTGGGGCCAACGTCCTGACTTTC.

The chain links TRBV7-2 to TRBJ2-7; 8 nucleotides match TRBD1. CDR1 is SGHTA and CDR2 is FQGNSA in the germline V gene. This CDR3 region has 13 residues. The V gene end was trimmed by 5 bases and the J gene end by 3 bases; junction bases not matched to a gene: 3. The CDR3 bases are TGTGCCAGCAGCCGACAGGGGAGCTACGAGCAGTACTTC. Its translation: CASSRQGSYEQYF.

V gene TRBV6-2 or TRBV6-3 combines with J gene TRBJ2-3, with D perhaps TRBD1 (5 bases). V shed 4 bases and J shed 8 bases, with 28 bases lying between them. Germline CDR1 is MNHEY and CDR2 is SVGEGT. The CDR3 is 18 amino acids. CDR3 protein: CASSWESDRGLKFGTQYF. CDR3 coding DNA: TGTGCCAGCAGTTGGGAATCCGACAGAGGCCTGAAGTTCGGTACGCAGTATTTT.

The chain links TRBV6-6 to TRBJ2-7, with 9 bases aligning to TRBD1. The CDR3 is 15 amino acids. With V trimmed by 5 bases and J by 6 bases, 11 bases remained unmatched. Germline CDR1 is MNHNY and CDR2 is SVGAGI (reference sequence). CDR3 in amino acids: CASSGPGTGISEQYF. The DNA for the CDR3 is TGTGCCAGCAGTGGGCCCGGGACAGGGATTTCCGAGCAGTACTTC.

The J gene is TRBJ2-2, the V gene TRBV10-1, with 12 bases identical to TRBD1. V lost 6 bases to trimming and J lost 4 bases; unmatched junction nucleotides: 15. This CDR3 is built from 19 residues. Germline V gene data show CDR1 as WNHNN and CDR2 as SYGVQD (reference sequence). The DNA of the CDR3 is TGCGCCAGCAGCGGGTCTCCGGGACAGGGGGCAATTTGCACCGGGGAGCTGTTTTTT. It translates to CASSGSPGQGAICTGELFF.

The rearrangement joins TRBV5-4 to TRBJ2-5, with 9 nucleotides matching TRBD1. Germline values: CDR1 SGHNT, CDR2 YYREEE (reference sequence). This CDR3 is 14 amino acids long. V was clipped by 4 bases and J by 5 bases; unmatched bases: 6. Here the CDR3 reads CASSLDRGRETQYF. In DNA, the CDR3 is TGTGCCAGCAGCCTGGACAGGGGTCGCGAGACCCAGTACTTC.

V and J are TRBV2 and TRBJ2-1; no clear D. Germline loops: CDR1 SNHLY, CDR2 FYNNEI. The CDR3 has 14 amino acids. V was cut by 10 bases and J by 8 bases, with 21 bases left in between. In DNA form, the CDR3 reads TGTGCCACCGCTCCAGACTCGCCCGGGTATGAGCAGTTCTTC. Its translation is CATAPDSPGYEQFF.

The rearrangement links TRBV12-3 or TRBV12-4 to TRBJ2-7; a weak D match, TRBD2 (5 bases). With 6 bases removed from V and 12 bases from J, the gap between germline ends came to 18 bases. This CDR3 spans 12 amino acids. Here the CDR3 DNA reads TGTGCCAGCAGCCTCTTAGGGCGGCGGGCGTACTTC. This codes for CASSLLGRRAYF.

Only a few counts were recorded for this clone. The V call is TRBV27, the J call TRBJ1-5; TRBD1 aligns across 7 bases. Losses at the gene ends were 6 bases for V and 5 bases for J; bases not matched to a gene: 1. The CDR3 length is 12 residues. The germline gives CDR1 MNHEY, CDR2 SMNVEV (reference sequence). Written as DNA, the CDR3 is TGTGCCAGCAGAGGACAGGATCAGCCCCAGCATTTT. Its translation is CASRGQDQPQHF.

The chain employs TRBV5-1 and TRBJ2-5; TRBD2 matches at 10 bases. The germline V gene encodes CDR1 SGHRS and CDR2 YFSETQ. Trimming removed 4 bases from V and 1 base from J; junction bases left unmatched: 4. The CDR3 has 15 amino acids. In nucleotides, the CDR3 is TGCGCCAGCAGCGCCGGACTAGCGGCCCAAGAGACCCAGTACTTC. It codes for CASSAGLAAQETQYF.

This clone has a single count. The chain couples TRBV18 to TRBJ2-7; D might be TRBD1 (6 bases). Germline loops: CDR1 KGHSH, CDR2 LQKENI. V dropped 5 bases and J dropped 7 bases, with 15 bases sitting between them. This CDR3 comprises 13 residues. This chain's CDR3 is CASSSTGPAEQYF. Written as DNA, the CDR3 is TGTGCCAGCTCATCGACAGGTCCGGCGGAGCAGTACTTC.

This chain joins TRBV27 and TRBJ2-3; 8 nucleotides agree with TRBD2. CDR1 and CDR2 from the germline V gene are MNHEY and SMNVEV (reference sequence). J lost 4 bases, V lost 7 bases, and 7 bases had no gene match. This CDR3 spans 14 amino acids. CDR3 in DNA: TGTGCCAGCAATAACGGGGGGGCGGCAGATACGCAGTATTTT. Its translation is CASNNGGAADTQYF.

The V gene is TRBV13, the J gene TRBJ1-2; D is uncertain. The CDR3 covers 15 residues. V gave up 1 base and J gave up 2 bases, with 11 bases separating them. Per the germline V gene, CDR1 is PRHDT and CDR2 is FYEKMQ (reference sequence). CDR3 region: CASSLAAGLNYGYTF. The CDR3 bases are TGTGCCAGCAGCTTAGCCGCGGGCTTGAACTATGGCTACACCTTC.

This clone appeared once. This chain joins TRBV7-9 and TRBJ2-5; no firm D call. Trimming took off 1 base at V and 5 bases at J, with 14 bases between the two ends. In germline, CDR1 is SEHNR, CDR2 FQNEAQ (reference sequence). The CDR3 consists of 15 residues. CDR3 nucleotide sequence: TGTGCCAGCAGCTTAGGTTCACGGGTCGGGGAGACCCAGTACTTC. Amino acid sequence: CASSLGSRVGETQYF.

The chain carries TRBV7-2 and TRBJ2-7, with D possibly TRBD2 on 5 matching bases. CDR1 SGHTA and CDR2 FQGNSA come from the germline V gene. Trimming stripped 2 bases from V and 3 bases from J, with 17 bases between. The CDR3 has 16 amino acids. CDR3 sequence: CASSLSSGKAVYEQYF. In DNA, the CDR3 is TGTGCCAGCAGCTTATCGTCCGGGAAGGCCGTCTACGAGCAGTACTTC. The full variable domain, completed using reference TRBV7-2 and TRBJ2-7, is GAGVSQSPSNKVTEKGKDVELRCDPISGHTALYWYRQSLGQGLEFLIYFQGNSAPDKSGLPSDRFSAERTGGSVSTLTIQRTQQEDSAVYLCASSLSSGKAVYEQYFGPGTRLTVT.

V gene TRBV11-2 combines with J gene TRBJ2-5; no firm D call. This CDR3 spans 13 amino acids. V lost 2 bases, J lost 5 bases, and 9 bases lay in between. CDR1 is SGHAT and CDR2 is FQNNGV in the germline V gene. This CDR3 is CASSLRPGETQYF. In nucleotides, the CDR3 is TGTGCCAGCAGCTTAAGGCCCGGGGAGACCCAGTACTTC.